Below are 10 T cell receptor beta chains sequenced from a single sample in a study of blood T cell repertoires in COVID-19 (dated by TCRdb to about 2020). Library method: the immunoSEQ multiplex PCR assay. TCRdb took over this immuneACCESS table, retaining in-frame rearrangements with V and J assigned. Such tables are incomplete; in checked studies, under half of the missing clones stem from an unresolved V gene, and the remainder is unexplained. This sample is represented by 180,000 or so clones; approximately 86% of them were singletons. Of the sample, 9.8% is held by the ten largest clones. Sequenced input: peripheral blood. The receptors originated from a woman of 80 years or more with acute or convalescent COVID-19.

The V gene is TRBV7-9, the J gene TRBJ1-1, with 11 bases aligning to TRBD1. CDR3 length: 15 residues. V trimming: 1 base; J trimming: 6 bases; junction bases outside the gene matches: 4. Germline V lookup: CDR1 SEHNR, CDR2 FQNEAQ (reference sequence). The CDR3 region has the DNA TGTGCCAGCAGCTTAGTGGGGACAGGGGGGCCTGAAGCTTTCTTT. Its protein is CASSLVGTGGPEAFF.

This rearrangement joins TRBV18 to TRBJ1-1; the match to TRBD1 covers 9 bases. V was pared by 3 bases and J by 1 base, with 3 bases of the junction left unmatched. The CDR3 consists of 15 residues. Germline CDR1 and CDR2: KGHSH and LQKENI. The CDR3 sequence is CASSPQTGGNTEAFF. CDR3 in DNA: TGTGCCAGCTCACCCCAGACAGGGGGGAACACTGAAGCTTTCTTT.

The chain couples TRBV27 to TRBJ2-6; 7 bases are shared with TRBD2. The trim removed 4 bases at V and 1 base at J, leaving 10 bases unmatched. The CDR3 sequence is 18 residues long. Germline CDR1 and CDR2: MNHEY and SMNVEV (reference sequence). CDR3 nucleotide sequence: TGTGCCAGCAGTTCCGGGGGGTTCCCTCTATCTGGGGCCAACGTCCTGACTTTC. It translates to CASSSGGFPLSGANVLTF.

This rearrangement joins TRBV29-1 to TRBJ2-3, with TRBD1 identical over 12 bases. Germline trimming cut 6 bases from V and 9 bases from J; bases unmatched to any gene: 7. CDR1 and CDR2 (germline): SQVTM, ANQGSEA. CDR3 length equals 13 residues. Written as DNA, the CDR3 is TGCAGCGTCGGGACAGGGGGCCAGGGGACGCAGTATTTT. It is translated as CSVGTGGQGTQYF.

The table lists this clone with a few counts. The chain is built from TRBV5-1 and TRBJ1-1; no clear D gene. The CDR3 is 15 amino acids. CDR1 and CDR2 (germline): SGHRS, YFSETQ. Trimming removed 0 bases at V and 1 base at J, with 10 bases between. CDR3: CASSLAPEGNTEAFF. As DNA, the CDR3 is TGCGCCAGCAGCTTGGCGCCGGAGGGGAACACTGAAGCTTTCTTT.

The chain employs TRBV5-6 and TRBJ1-5; D perhaps matches TRBD1 (6 bases). V was clipped by 4 bases and J by 2 bases, with 10 bases between them. The CDR3 is made up of 14 amino acids. The germline V gene has CDR1 SGHDT and CDR2 YYEEEE. CDR3 sequence (DNA): TGTGCCAGCAGCCTTCCAGGGGGCAATCAGCCCCAGCATTTT. Translated: CASSLPGGNQPQHF.

The rearrangement links TRBV5-4 to TRBJ2-1; the match to TRBD1 covers 12 bases. V lost 4 bases to trimming and J lost 1 base; unmatched junction nucleotides: 9. The CDR3 spans 18 residues. Per germline, CDR1 SGHNT and CDR2 YYREEE (reference sequence). The CDR3 here is CASSTGTGGVRSYNEQFF. The DNA for the CDR3 is TGTGCCAGCAGCACCGGGACAGGGGGCGTTCGTTCCTACAATGAGCAGTTCTTC.

In its sample, this clone was seen once. This chain connects TRBV19 to TRBJ2-7; weak D call: TRBD1 (6 bases). From germline, CDR1 is LNHDA and CDR2 SQIVND (reference sequence). This CDR3 has 15 amino acids. The V and J ends lost 3 bases and 5 bases respectively, with 17 bases between them. The DNA for the CDR3 is TGTGCCAGTAGTATGGGTTTGGGGGCTCGGGACGAGCAGTACTTC. Its translation is CASSMGLGARDEQYF. Full variable domain (missing parts from reference TRBV19 and TRBJ2-7): DGGITQSPKYLFRKEGQNVTLSCEQNLNHDAMYWYRQDPGQGLRLIYYSQIVNDFQKGDIAEGYSVSREKKESFPLTVTSAQKNPTAFYLCASSMGLGARDEQYFGPGTRLTVT.

The rearrangement uses TRBV7-2 and TRBJ2-2, with D maybe TRBD1 (5 bases). V lost 2 bases and J 6 bases, leaving 13 bases between the germline ends. CDR3 length equals 15 residues. Germline values: CDR1 SGHTA, CDR2 FQGNSA. CDR3 in amino acids: CASSLSIQGAGELFF. The CDR3 DNA is TGTGCCAGCAGCTTAAGTATCCAAGGGGCCGGGGAGCTGTTTTTT.

The chain links TRBV20-1 to TRBJ1-5; no firm D call. This CDR3 spans 11 amino acids. V dropped 1 base and J dropped 12 bases, with 10 bases sitting between them. Germline loops: CDR1 DFQATT, CDR2 SNEGSKA (reference sequence). The CDR3 bases are TGCAGTGCTAGAGTCCAAGCTCGCCAGCATTTT. It codes for CSARVQARQHF.